One T cell receptor beta chain is described in this entry. Its antigen remains unknown. V gave up 5 bases and J gave up 10 bases; unmatched junction bases: 15. This CDR3 region has 16 residues. CDR1 GTSNPN and CDR2 SVGIG come from the germline V gene (reference sequence). The data were obtained in a study of post-analysis software for immune sequencing data. Study-level information: Disease courses included relapsing-remitting, secondary progressive and progressive-relapsing multiple sclerosis. Points from the study as a whole: Higher frequency in patients than in controls was seen for about five TRBV segments, with TRBV5-6, TRBV5-1 and TRBV20-1 among them. Patients with multiple sclerosis recorded significantly lower normalized Chao1 diversity than controls, the study found.

TCR beta libraries were prepared from cDNA with unique molecular identifiers. T cells numbering about 0.85 to 10 million yielded cDNA molecules that totaled about 500,000. MiXCR, run by TCRdb on the PCR reads, gives a single entry per CDR3 protein. The repertoire holds around 400,000 distinct CDR3 sequences, with approximately 33% as singletons. J is TRBJ2-7 and V is TRBV30; 15 positions agree with TRBD2. The clonotype originates from a girl under 18 with multiple sclerosis. The specimen sequenced was blood. The CDR3 reads CAWERGLAGGQGTQYF. CDR3 nucleotide sequence: TGTGCCTGGGAGAGGGGACTAGCGGGGGGCCAGGGTACTCAGTACTTC.